Listed below are T cell receptor beta chains from one sample, sequenced in a study of blood T cells in healthy people across ages. TCRdb redid the calling of the 5' RACE reads with MiXCR, one entry per CDR3 protein. This table holds 800,000 or so distinct CDR3 sequences, roughly 25% found once. These data also featured in a second study, about T cells of mothers and their children.

Material for sequencing was blood. The source is a boy between 10 and 17 years old in good health. CDR3s include the opening cysteine and the closing phenylalanine or tryptophan. Each record gives: V gene, D gene, J gene, clone size, CDR3 protein, CDR3 DNA. The D gene is left open where the match is weak. Clone size appears in some rows only: once, few, many, or a class for an expanded clone.

V gene: TRBV2; D gene: TRBD1; J gene: TRBJ1-5; clone size: NA; CDR3 protein: CASMAGTGRQPQHF; CDR3 DNA: TGTGCCAGCATGGCCGGGACAGGGCGCCAGCCCCAGCATTTT
V gene: TRBV21-1; D gene: NA; J gene: TRBJ2-3; clone size: NA; CDR3 protein: CASSRSSIARGTSDTQYF; CDR3 DNA: TGTGCCAGCAGCAGGTCATCTATAGCTCGGGGGACCTCAGATACGCAGTATTTT
V gene: TRBV4-3; D gene: NA; J gene: TRBJ1-6; clone size: NA; CDR3 protein: CASSQDYLTGASYNSPLHF; CDR3 DNA: TGCGCCAGCAGCCAAGATTATTTGACAGGAGCCTCATATAATTCACCCCTCCACTTT
V gene: TRBV28; D gene: NA; J gene: TRBJ1-1; clone size: NA; CDR3 protein: CASLEGRPHGTEAFF; CDR3 DNA: TGTGCCAGCTTGGAGGGGCGGCCCCACGGGACTGAAGCTTTCTTT
V gene: TRBV20-1; D gene: TRBD1; J gene: TRBJ2-3; clone size: few; CDR3 protein: CSAQNRDRGTDTQYF; CDR3 DNA: TGCAGTGCACAGAACCGGGACAGGGGCACAGATACGCAGTATTTT
V gene: TRBV29-1; D gene: TRBD1; J gene: TRBJ2-2; clone size: NA; CDR3 protein: CSVVSPGGFPGELFF; CDR3 DNA: TGCAGCGTTGTTTCCCCAGGGGGCTTTCCCGGGGAGCTGTTTTTT
V gene: TRBV20-1; D gene: NA; J gene: TRBJ1-6; clone size: NA; CDR3 protein: CSARDRLAARNSPLHF; CDR3 DNA: TGCAGTGCTAGAGATCGTTTGGCAGCACGTAATTCACCCCTCCACTTT
V gene: TRBV20-1; D gene: NA; J gene: TRBJ2-7; clone size: NA; CDR3 protein: CSAREGRPNEQYF; CDR3 DNA: TGCAGTGCTAGGGAAGGCAGGCCCAACGAGCAGTACTTC
V gene: TRBV27; D gene: TRBD1; J gene: TRBJ1-4; clone size: few; CDR3 protein: CASRPGQGSEKLFF; CDR3 DNA: TGTGCCAGCAGACCTGGACAGGGGTCCGAAAAACTGTTTTTT
V gene: TRBV19; D gene: NA; J gene: TRBJ1-3; clone size: NA; CDR3 protein: CASIGTGGNTIYF; CDR3 DNA: TGTGCCAGTATAGGTACCGGAGGAAACACCATATATTTT
V gene: TRBV3-1; D gene: NA; J gene: TRBJ2-3; clone size: NA; CDR3 protein: CASSYTESDTQYF; CDR3 DNA: TGTGCCAGCAGCTACACAGAGTCAGATACGCAGTATTTT
V gene: TRBV28; D gene: NA; J gene: TRBJ2-3; clone size: few; CDR3 protein: CASSLGGHTQYF; CDR3 DNA: TGTGCCAGCAGTTTGGGGGGACATACGCAGTATTTT
V gene: TRBV5-5; D gene: NA; J gene: TRBJ1-1; clone size: NA; CDR3 protein: CASNPSSSAEAFF; CDR3 DNA: TGTGCCAGCAACCCGTCATCTTCGGCTGAAGCTTTCTTT
V gene: TRBV5-1; D gene: NA; J gene: TRBJ1-4; clone size: few; CDR3 protein: CASSLQGLTNEKLFF; CDR3 DNA: TGCGCCAGCAGCTTACAGGGATTGACTAATGAAAAACTGTTTTTT
V gene: TRBV7-2; D gene: NA; J gene: TRBJ2-4; clone size: NA; CDR3 protein: CASSPTAQILNIQYF; CDR3 DNA: TGTGCCAGCAGCCCAACGGCGCAGATCTTGAACATTCAGTACTTC
V gene: TRBV12-3/TRBV12-4; D gene: NA; J gene: TRBJ2-4; clone size: NA; CDR3 protein: CASTDRVDARNIQYF; CDR3 DNA: TGTGCCAGCACCGATAGGGTGGATGCCCGAAACATTCAGTACTTC
V gene: TRBV7-9; D gene: TRBD1; J gene: TRBJ1-5; clone size: NA; CDR3 protein: CASSLFPNAGGNQPQHF; CDR3 DNA: TGTGCCAGCAGCTTATTCCCCAACGCAGGGGGAAATCAGCCCCAGCATTTT
V gene: TRBV28; D gene: NA; J gene: TRBJ2-7; clone size: NA; CDR3 protein: CASTGTPNYEQYF; CDR3 DNA: TGTGCCAGCACGGGGACGCCCAACTACGAGCAGTACTTC
V gene: TRBV3-1; D gene: NA; J gene: TRBJ2-4; clone size: NA; CDR3 protein: CASSQDELFRLAKNIQYF; CDR3 DNA: TGTGCCAGCAGCCAAGATGAACTCTTTCGCCTAGCCAAAAACATTCAGTACTTC
V gene: TRBV27; D gene: TRBD2; J gene: TRBJ2-1; clone size: few; CDR3 protein: CASSLASGGTAYNEQFF; CDR3 DNA: TGTGCCAGCAGTTTGGCTAGCGGGGGCACGGCGTACAATGAGCAGTTCTTC
V gene: TRBV28; D gene: TRBD1; J gene: TRBJ2-5; clone size: NA; CDR3 protein: CASSLSLTGSLETQYF; CDR3 DNA: TGTGCCAGCAGCCTATCTTTGACAGGGTCACTAGAGACCCAGTACTTC
V gene: TRBV4-2; D gene: TRBD1; J gene: TRBJ1-1; clone size: few; CDR3 protein: CASNTGAGTEAFF; CDR3 DNA: TGTGCCAGCAATACAGGGGCGGGGACTGAAGCTTTCTTT
V gene: TRBV5-1; D gene: NA; J gene: TRBJ2-3; clone size: NA; CDR3 protein: CASSLGPPSTSTQYF; CDR3 DNA: TGCGCCAGCAGCTTGGGTCCCCCGAGCACGTCCACGCAGTATTTT
V gene: TRBV6-2/TRBV6-3; D gene: NA; J gene: TRBJ1-1; clone size: few; CDR3 protein: CASSWQGGVTEAFF; CDR3 DNA: TGTGCCAGCAGTTGGCAGGGAGGGGTTACTGAAGCTTTCTTT
V gene: TRBV7-8; D gene: NA; J gene: TRBJ2-5; clone size: few; CDR3 protein: CASSLAQGWETQYF; CDR3 DNA: TGTGCCAGCAGCTTAGCGCAGGGTTGGGAGACCCAGTACTTC
V gene: TRBV15; D gene: TRBD1; J gene: TRBJ2-5; clone size: NA; CDR3 protein: CATSRDRQGGQTQYF; CDR3 DNA: TGTGCCACCAGCAGAGATCGACAGGGCGGTCAGACCCAGTACTTC
V gene: TRBV9; D gene: NA; J gene: TRBJ2-1; clone size: few; CDR3 protein: CASSKTGSYNEQFF; CDR3 DNA: TGTGCCAGCAGCAAGACAGGCTCCTACAATGAGCAGTTCTTC
V gene: TRBV5-1; D gene: NA; J gene: TRBJ2-7; clone size: once; CDR3 protein: CASSSHDRFHEQYF; CDR3 DNA: TGCGCCAGCAGCTCACATGACAGGTTCCACGAGCAGTACTTC
V gene: TRBV7-9; D gene: TRBD1; J gene: TRBJ2-1; clone size: NA; CDR3 protein: CASSLVGTGVRNEQFF; CDR3 DNA: TGTGCCAGCAGCTTAGTTGGGACAGGAGTTAGGAATGAGCAGTTCTTC
V gene: TRBV7-2; D gene: NA; J gene: TRBJ2-1; clone size: NA; CDR3 protein: CASSIPNYNEQFF; CDR3 DNA: TGTGCCAGCAGCATACCGAATTACAATGAGCAGTTCTTC
V gene: TRBV18; D gene: NA; J gene: TRBJ2-3; clone size: NA; CDR3 protein: CASSPWGDTQYF; CDR3 DNA: TGTGCCAGCTCCCCCTGGGGGGATACGCAGTATTTT
V gene: TRBV7-8; D gene: NA; J gene: TRBJ2-5; clone size: NA; CDR3 protein: CASSLAGGVYETQYF; CDR3 DNA: TGTGCCAGCAGCTTAGCGGGCGGGGTGTACGAGACCCAGTACTTC
V gene: TRBV20-1; D gene: NA; J gene: TRBJ2-7; clone size: NA; CDR3 protein: CSARESSLWYEQYF; CDR3 DNA: TGCAGTGCTAGGGAATCAAGCCTATGGTACGAGCAGTACTTC
V gene: TRBV7-9; D gene: NA; J gene: TRBJ2-5; clone size: NA; CDR3 protein: CASRPARFQETQYF; CDR3 DNA: TGTGCCAGCAGACCCGCTCGGTTCCAAGAGACCCAGTACTTC
V gene: TRBV5-1; D gene: NA; J gene: TRBJ2-7; clone size: NA; CDR3 protein: CASSLGQKDYEQYF; CDR3 DNA: TGCGCCAGCAGCTTGGGCCAAAAGGACTATGAGCAGTACTTC
V gene: TRBV7-2; D gene: NA; J gene: TRBJ1-1; clone size: few; CDR3 protein: CASSFDPRGYEAFF; CDR3 DNA: TGTGCCAGCAGCTTTGATCCACGGGGGTATGAAGCTTTCTTT
V gene: TRBV20-1; D gene: NA; J gene: TRBJ2-7; clone size: NA; CDR3 protein: CSASPGLHEQYF; CDR3 DNA: TGCAGTGCTAGTCCGGGGTTGCACGAGCAGTACTTC
V gene: TRBV4-3; D gene: NA; J gene: TRBJ1-4; clone size: NA; CDR3 protein: CASSRVQGPGNEKLFF; CDR3 DNA: TGCGCCAGCAGCCGGGTACAGGGTCCGGGGAATGAAAAACTGTTTTTT
V gene: TRBV20-1; D gene: NA; J gene: TRBJ1-1; clone size: many; CDR3 protein: CSVGPYNTEAFF; CDR3 DNA: TGCAGTGTGGGGCCGTATAACACTGAAGCTTTCTTT
V gene: TRBV9; D gene: NA; J gene: TRBJ2-7; clone size: few; CDR3 protein: CASSLQPGGSYEQYF; CDR3 DNA: TGTGCCAGCAGCCTCCAACCGGGCGGCTCCTACGAGCAGTACTTC
V gene: TRBV20-1; D gene: NA; J gene: TRBJ2-7; clone size: few; CDR3 protein: CSARSASSYEQYF; CDR3 DNA: TGCAGTGCTAGATCCGCGAGCTCCTACGAGCAGTACTTC
V gene: TRBV27; D gene: NA; J gene: TRBJ1-1; clone size: NA; CDR3 protein: CASSLSFQGIRSEAFF; CDR3 DNA: TGTGCCAGCAGTTTATCTTTTCAGGGGATCAGGTCTGAAGCTTTCTTT
V gene: TRBV18; D gene: TRBD2; J gene: TRBJ2-4; clone size: NA; CDR3 protein: CASSHTLGLADRKNIQYF; CDR3 DNA: TGTGCCAGCTCACATACACTCGGACTAGCGGACCGCAAAAACATTCAGTACTTC
V gene: TRBV5-6; D gene: NA; J gene: TRBJ1-2; clone size: once; CDR3 protein: CASSLTLSDNYPFYGYTF; CDR3 DNA: TGTGCCAGCAGCTTAACCCTATCGGACAATTATCCCTTCTATGGCTACACCTTC
V gene: TRBV5-1; D gene: TRBD2; J gene: TRBJ2-1; clone size: NA; CDR3 protein: CASGGDSSYNEQFF; CDR3 DNA: TGCGCCAGCGGGGGGGATAGCTCCTACAATGAGCAGTTCTTC
V gene: TRBV15; D gene: NA; J gene: TRBJ1-4; clone size: NA; CDR3 protein: CATSRGRGTNEKLFF; CDR3 DNA: TGTGCCACCAGCAGAGGACGGGGAACTAATGAAAAACTGTTTTTT
V gene: TRBV7-3; D gene: TRBD1; J gene: TRBJ1-1; clone size: NA; CDR3 protein: CASGLTGAGNTEAFF; CDR3 DNA: TGTGCCAGCGGCTTAACAGGGGCTGGGAACACTGAAGCTTTCTTT